Below are 19 T cell receptor beta chains sequenced from a single sample in a study of T cell clones after liver transplantation. Clones were read by immunoSEQ multiplex PCR, and TCRdb kept only the in-frame ones, dropping some. The repertoire includes about 120,000 clones, 90% of them detected once, and approximately 0.78% sits in the top ten. Specimen: CD4+ T cells from blood, collected 12 months after liver transplant. Source of these receptors: a human patient who received a liver transplant. The graft donor may have contributed some T cells.

V is TRBV4-1 and J is TRBJ2-5; the D call may be TRBD1 or TRBD2 (5 bases each). Trimming took off 1 base at V and 4 bases at J, with 16 bases between the two ends. The CDR3 extends over 16 amino acids. Germline values: CDR1 MGHRA, CDR2 YSYEKL. In DNA, the CDR3 is TGCGCCAGCAGCCAAGGGGGCGGGCAATCGGTAGAGACCCAGTACTTC. Translated, it gives CASSQGGGQSVETQYF.

This chain connects TRBV30 to TRBJ1-5; D possibly corresponds to TRBD1 (6 bases). Per the germline V gene, CDR1 is GTSNPN and CDR2 is SVGIG (reference sequence). V was shortened by 0 bases and J by 6 bases, with 12 bases between the two germline ends. The CDR3 is made up of 14 amino acids. The CDR3 reads CAWSVGRGGQPQHF. CDR3 bases: TGTGCCTGGAGTGTAGGAAGGGGGGGTCAGCCCCAGCATTTT.

The rearrangement uses TRBV7-9 and TRBJ2-7; unclear D gene. Germline lookup yields CDR1 SEHNR and CDR2 FQNEAQ (reference sequence). The CDR3 has 11 amino acids. CDR3 sequence (DNA): TGTGCTGGGGAACAGATGATCGAGCAGTACTTC. It specifies CAGEQMIEQYF.

The chain has TRBV30 and TRBJ2-3; D not resolved. This CDR3 has 14 amino acids. From germline, CDR1 is GTSNPN and CDR2 SVGIG (reference sequence). Trimming removed 1 base at V and 9 bases at J, with 17 bases between. The CDR3 loop reads CAWSASRTERTQYF. CDR3 sequence (DNA): TGTGCCTGGAGTGCCTCCAGAACCGAGAGAACGCAGTATTTT.

The chain has TRBV5-1 and TRBJ1-1; D is unresolved. The CDR3 contains 16 residues. V was clipped by 0 bases and J by 2 bases, with 14 bases between them. Germline CDR1 SGHRS, CDR2 YFSETQ. CDR3 nucleotide sequence: TGCGCCAGCAGCTTGGACAGAAAAAGGCCTAACACTGAAGCTTTCTTT. Translated: CASSLDRKRPNTEAFF.

The chain joins TRBV5-1 to TRBJ1-1; possibly TRBD1 for D (5 bases). V dropped 4 bases and J dropped 4 bases, with 17 bases sitting between them. Germline values: CDR1 SGHRS, CDR2 YFSETQ. The CDR3 is 15 residues long. DNA of the CDR3: TGCGCCAGCAGCGGCTACAGTGCCGGGGGCACTGAAGCTTTCTTT. Its translation: CASSGYSAGGTEAFF.

In its sample, this clone was seen a few times. In DNA, the CDR3 is TGTGCCAGCAGCAAGACAGGGGTGGGCACTGAAGCTTTCTTT. Its translation: CASSKTGVGTEAFF. The chain employs TRBV7-9 and TRBJ1-1; 8 positions agree with TRBD1. V was clipped by 5 bases and J by 4 bases; unmatched bases: 6. Germline values: CDR1 SEHNR, CDR2 FQNEAQ (reference sequence). The CDR3 contains 14 residues.

The V and J genes are TRBV18 and TRBJ2-3; 12 nucleotides agree with TRBD1. Germline CDR1 is KGHSH and CDR2 is LQKENI. V dropped 4 bases and J dropped 6; count of bases not matched to a gene: 8. This CDR3 is 16 amino acids long. The chain's CDR3 is CASSQPGQGAVDTQYF. The DNA of the CDR3 is TGTGCCAGCTCACAGCCGGGACAGGGGGCCGTGGATACGCAGTATTTT.

This clone came up a few times. This chain uses TRBV19 with TRBJ1-4; D gene unclear. Germline CDR1 reads LNHDA; CDR2 reads SQIVND (reference sequence). The CDR3 extends over 14 amino acids. V lost 4 bases and J lost 4, with 10 bases in between. This CDR3 is CASSKGRINEKLFF. The CDR3 nucleotides are TGTGCCAGTAGTAAAGGGAGGATTAATGAAAAACTGTTTTTT.

V usage is TRBV6-6 and J usage is TRBJ2-7, with 8 nucleotides matching TRBD1. V lost 2 bases to trimming and J lost 5 bases; unmatched junction nucleotides: 11. The germline V gene has CDR1 MNHNY and CDR2 SVGAGI (reference sequence). The CDR3 runs 16 residues. This CDR3 reads CASSYVRLDRVHEQYF. The DNA for the CDR3 is TGTGCCAGCAGTTACGTACGATTGGACAGGGTCCACGAGCAGTACTTC.

This chain connects TRBV7-2 to TRBJ1-3; no reliable D call. V lost 5 bases and J 0 bases, leaving 11 bases between the germline ends. CDR3 length equals 15 residues. CDR1 SGHTA and CDR2 FQGNSA come from the germline V gene. Written as DNA, the CDR3 is TGTGCCAGCAGCGCCTCGGGAGGCTCTGGAAACACCATATATTTT. It yields the protein CASSASGGSGNTIYF.

V gene TRBV28 combines with J gene TRBJ2-6; the match to TRBD1 covers 9 bases. The V and J ends lost 0 bases and 0 bases, in that order; junction bases with no gene match: 6. Germline assignment: CDR1 MDHEN and CDR2 SYDVKM. The CDR3 extends over 19 amino acids. CDR3 sequence: CASSLWTGTGSSGANVLTF. In DNA, the CDR3 is TGTGCCAGCAGTTTATGGACCGGGACAGGGAGCTCTGGGGCCAACGTCCTGACTTTC.

The rearrangement uses TRBV28 and TRBJ2-2; D unresolved. The CDR3 has 14 residues. V lost 3 bases, J lost 3 bases, and 8 bases lay in between. Germline CDR1 is MDHEN and CDR2 is SYDVKM. The CDR3 region is CASSFVPDTGELFF. The CDR3 DNA reads as TGTGCCAGCAGTTTTGTCCCGGACACCGGGGAGCTGTTTTTT.

The rearrangement joins TRBV2 to TRBJ2-5, with unresolved D. The CDR3 runs 13 residues. Trimming cost V 2 bases and J 4 bases, with 8 bases left between them. CDR1 and CDR2 from the germline V gene are SNHLY and FYNNEI. CDR3 nucleotides: TGTGCCAGCAGTGAACTTTCCGGAGAGACCCAGTACTTC. Translation gives CASSELSGETQYF.

The chain joins TRBV11-3 to TRBJ1-1; no firm D call. This CDR3 comprises 13 residues. CDR1 and CDR2 (germline): SGHNT, YENEEA. V lost 5 bases to trimming and J lost 4 bases, with 11 bases between them. CDR3 sequence: CASSQGLGTEAFF. As DNA, the CDR3 is TGTGCCAGCAGCCAAGGACTGGGCACTGAAGCTTTCTTT.

V gene TRBV2 combines with J gene TRBJ2-3; D is perhaps TRBD1 or TRBD2 (5 bases each). The CDR3 is made up of 13 amino acids. V shed 11 bases and J shed 2 bases, with 14 bases lying between them. Germline V lookup: CDR1 SNHLY, CDR2 FYNNEI. CDR3 region: CAGGVPNTDTQYF. CDR3 bases: TGTGCCGGGGGAGTACCCAACACAGATACGCAGTATTTT.

The V and J genes are TRBV27 and TRBJ2-7, with D possibly matching TRBD1 (8 bases). The length of the CDR3 is 15 residues. The germline V gene encodes CDR1 MNHEY and CDR2 SMNVEV (reference sequence). V gave up 3 bases and J gave up 6 bases, with 18 bases separating them. The CDR3 region has the DNA TGTGCCAGCAGTTTGGGAGGGACAGGTGCTGGCGAGCAGTACTTC. Translation: CASSLGGTGAGEQYF.

V usage is TRBV19 and J usage is TRBJ1-2; D is undetermined. Germline V gene sequence: CDR1 LNHDA, CDR2 SQIVND (reference sequence). This CDR3 region has 14 residues. V lost 7 bases and J lost 4, with 16 bases in between. This CDR3 reads CASTPDTRGYGYTF. The CDR3 DNA is TGTGCCAGTACCCCAGACACCCGGGGCTATGGCTACACCTTC.

The chain has TRBV7-2 and TRBJ2-7; 7 nucleotides line up with TRBD1. The V segment lost 5 bases and the J segment 3 bases; nucleotides outside the gene matches: 7. The V gene's germline CDR1 is SGHTA and CDR2 FQGNSA. The CDR3 loop spans 14 amino acids. CDR3 coding DNA: TGTGCCAGCAGCGGGGGACAGTTCCTCTACGAGCAGTACTTC. It yields the protein CASSGGQFLYEQYF.